Presented here are 10 T cell receptor beta chains from one specimen sequenced in a study of cytomegalovirus exposure and HLA in healthy donors. Measured with immunoSEQ multiplex PCR; TCRdb has only the in-frame clones, and not every one. Of under 200,000 clones listed, nearly 90% are singletons. Sequencing was done on a sample of PBMCs. The receptors come from a man in his late teens or twenties in good health and CMV-seropositive.

The chain recombines TRBV29-1 with TRBJ2-3; perhaps TRBD2 as D (6 bases). V was clipped by 0 bases and J by 2 bases, with 12 bases between them. CDR3 size: 15 residues. Per the germline V gene, CDR1 is SQVTM and CDR2 is ANQGSEA. Here the CDR3 DNA reads TGCAGCGTTGAAGATAGAGGAGGGCTCACAGATACGCAGTATTTT. Translation gives CSVEDRGGLTDTQYF.

The chain uses TRBV6-5 and TRBJ1-1, with 8 bases lining up with TRBD1. The J segment lost 0 bases and the V segment lost 5 bases, leaving 5 bases of the junction unmatched. Germline V CDR1 and CDR2: MNHEY, SVGAGI. CDR3 length: 15 amino acids. CDR3 sequence (DNA): TGTGCCAGCAGTCTTCGGACAGGGATGAACACTGAAGCTTTCTTT. Translating it yields CASSLRTGMNTEAFF.

The rearrangement uses TRBV27 and TRBJ2-1; TRBD2 aligns across 13 bases. After removal of 5 bases from V and 8 bases from J, the junction contained 6 bases not matched to a gene. Germline CDR1 is MNHEY and CDR2 is SMNVEV (reference sequence). The CDR3 is made up of 15 amino acids. The chain's CDR3 is CASSIGLAGAYEQFF. As DNA, the CDR3 is TGTGCCAGCAGTATAGGACTAGCGGGAGCGTATGAGCAGTTCTTC.

V gene TRBV9 combines with J gene TRBJ1-5; D call uncertain. V was pared by 0 bases and J by 6 bases, with 7 bases between. Per germline, CDR1 SGDLS and CDR2 YYNGEE. This CDR3 has 13 amino acids. CDR3 residues: CASSVGGFQPQHF. For the CDR3, the DNA is TGTGCCAGCAGCGTAGGAGGGTTTCAGCCCCAGCATTTT.

The rearrangement joins TRBV4-1 to TRBJ2-7; tentative D call: TRBD1 (6 bases). Per the germline V gene, CDR1 is MGHRA and CDR2 is YSYEKL. CDR3 length: 15 amino acids. The V and J ends lost 2 bases and 6 bases respectively, with 17 bases between them. This CDR3 reads CASSQSTGFAGEQYF. In DNA form, the CDR3 reads TGCGCCAGCAGCCAATCTACAGGGTTCGCAGGCGAGCAGTACTTC.

The rearrangement links TRBV6-1 to TRBJ1-2; TRBD1 aligns across 9 bases. J was trimmed by 4 bases and V by 4 bases; bases with no gene match: 10. The CDR3 runs 16 residues. The V gene's germline CDR1 is MNHNS and CDR2 SASEGT. CDR3 protein: CASSGSWTGDTYGYTF. In nucleotides, the CDR3 is TGTGCCAGCAGTGGGAGTTGGACAGGGGACACCTATGGCTACACCTTC.

This clone was recorded only once. V and J are TRBV4-1 and TRBJ2-7; TRBD2 matches at 9 bases. V lost 4 bases and J lost 0; bases outside the gene matches: 7. Per the germline V gene, CDR1 is MGHRA and CDR2 is YSYEKL. This CDR3 region has 16 residues. This CDR3 reads CASSLEPGLASYEQYF. CDR3 DNA sequence: TGCGCCAGCAGCCTTGAACCGGGACTAGCCTCCTACGAGCAGTACTTC.

Here the CDR3 DNA reads TGTGCCAGCAGCTCGCCCGCGGGGCCCACTGAAGCTTTCTTT. This gives the protein CASSSPAGPTEAFF. The chain links TRBV7-9 to TRBJ1-1, with D perhaps matching TRBD1 (5 bases). The CDR3 is made up of 14 amino acids. V was pared by 4 bases and J by 4 bases, with 13 bases between. Germline V gene data show CDR1 as SEHNR and CDR2 as FQNEAQ (reference sequence).

The chain has TRBV5-1 and TRBJ1-1; 8 bases align to TRBD1. This CDR3 comprises 15 residues. CDR1 is SGHRS and CDR2 is YFSETQ in the germline V gene. V trimming: 2 bases; J trimming: 0 bases; junction bases outside the gene matches: 3. The CDR3 region has the DNA TGCGCCAGCAGCTTAAGACAGGGGTTGAACACTGAAGCTTTCTTT. Translating it yields CASSLRQGLNTEAFF.

J is TRBJ1-5 and V is TRBV21-1; the D call in the table, TRBD1, was not verified against the DNA. TRBV21-1 is listed as a pseudogene. The CDR3 totals 15 residues. The CDR3 sequence is CASSKYRGPNQPQHF. The CDR3, as DNA: TGTGCCAGCAGCAAGTACAGGGGGCCAAATCAGCCCCAGCATTTT.